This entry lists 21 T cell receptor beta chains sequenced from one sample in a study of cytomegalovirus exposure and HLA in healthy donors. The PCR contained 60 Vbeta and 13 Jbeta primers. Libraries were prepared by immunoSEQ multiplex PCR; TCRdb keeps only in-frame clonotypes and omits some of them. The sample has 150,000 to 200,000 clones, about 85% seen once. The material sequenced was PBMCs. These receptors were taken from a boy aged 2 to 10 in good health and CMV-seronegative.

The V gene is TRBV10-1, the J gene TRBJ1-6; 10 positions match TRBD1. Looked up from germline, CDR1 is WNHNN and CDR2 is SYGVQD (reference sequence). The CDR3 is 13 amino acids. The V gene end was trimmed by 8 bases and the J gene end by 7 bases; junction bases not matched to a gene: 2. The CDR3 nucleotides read TGCGCCAGCCAGGGACAGGGGAATTCACCCCTCCACTTT. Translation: CASQGQGNSPLHF.

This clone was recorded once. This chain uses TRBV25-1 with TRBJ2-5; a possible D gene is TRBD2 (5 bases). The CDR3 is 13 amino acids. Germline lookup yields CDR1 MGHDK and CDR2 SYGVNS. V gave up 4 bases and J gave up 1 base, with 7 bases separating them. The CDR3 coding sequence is TGTGCCAGCAGTGCACTAGGCCAAGAGACCCAGTACTTC. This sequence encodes CASSALGQETQYF. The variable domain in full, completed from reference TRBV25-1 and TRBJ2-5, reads EADIYQTPRYLVIGTGKKITLECSQTMGHDKMYWYQQDPGMELHLIHYSYGVNSTEKGDLSSESTVSRIRTEHFPLTLESARPSHTSQYLCASSALGQETQYFGPGTRLLVL.

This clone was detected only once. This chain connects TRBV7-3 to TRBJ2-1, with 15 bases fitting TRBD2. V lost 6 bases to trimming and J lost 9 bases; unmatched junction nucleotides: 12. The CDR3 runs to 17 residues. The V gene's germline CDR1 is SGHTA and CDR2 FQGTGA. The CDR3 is CASRWTPGLAGGGEQFF. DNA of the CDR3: TGTGCCAGCAGGTGGACTCCGGGACTAGCGGGGGGTGGTGAGCAGTTCTTC.

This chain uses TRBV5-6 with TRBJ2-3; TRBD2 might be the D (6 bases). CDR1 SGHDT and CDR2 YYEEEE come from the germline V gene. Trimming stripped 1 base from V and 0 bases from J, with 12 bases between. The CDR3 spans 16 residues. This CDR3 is CASSLNRGTSTDTQYF. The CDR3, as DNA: TGTGCCAGCAGCTTGAACCGGGGGACGAGCACAGATACGCAGTATTTT.

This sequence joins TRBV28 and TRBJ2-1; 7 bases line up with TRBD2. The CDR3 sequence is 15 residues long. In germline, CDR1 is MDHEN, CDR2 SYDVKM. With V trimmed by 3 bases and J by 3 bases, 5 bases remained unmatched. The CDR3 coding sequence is TGTGCCAGCAGTTTGGCTAGCGGACACTACAATGAGCAGTTCTTC. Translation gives CASSLASGHYNEQFF.

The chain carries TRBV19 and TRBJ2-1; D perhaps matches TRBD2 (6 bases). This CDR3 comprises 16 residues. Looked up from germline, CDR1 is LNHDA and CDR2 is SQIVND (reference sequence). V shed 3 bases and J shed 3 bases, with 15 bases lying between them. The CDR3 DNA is TGTGCCAGTAGTATTTCCGCGGGACTCTTCTACAATGAGCAGTTCTTC. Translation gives CASSISAGLFYNEQFF.

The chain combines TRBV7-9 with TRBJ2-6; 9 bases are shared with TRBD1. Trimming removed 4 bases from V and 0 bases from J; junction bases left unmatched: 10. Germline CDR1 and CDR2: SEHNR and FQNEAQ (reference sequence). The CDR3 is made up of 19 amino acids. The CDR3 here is CASSSYPSDRGSGANVLTF. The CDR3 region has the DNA TGTGCCAGCAGCTCTTACCCATCGGACAGGGGCTCTGGGGCCAACGTCCTGACTTTC. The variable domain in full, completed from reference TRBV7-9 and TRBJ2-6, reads DTGVSQNPRHKITKRGQNVTFRCDPISEHNRLYWYRQTLGQGPEFLTYFQNEAQLEKSRLLSDRFSAERPKGSFSTLEIQRTEQGDSAMYLCASSSYPSDRGSGANVLTFGAGSRLTVL.

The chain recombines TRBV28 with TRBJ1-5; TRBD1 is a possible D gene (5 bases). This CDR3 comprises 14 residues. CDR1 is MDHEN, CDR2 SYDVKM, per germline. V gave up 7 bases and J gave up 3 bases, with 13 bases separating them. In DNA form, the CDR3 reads TGTGCCAGCACTTCCCAGGGAAACAATCAGCCCCAGCATTTT. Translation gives CASTSQGNNQPQHF.

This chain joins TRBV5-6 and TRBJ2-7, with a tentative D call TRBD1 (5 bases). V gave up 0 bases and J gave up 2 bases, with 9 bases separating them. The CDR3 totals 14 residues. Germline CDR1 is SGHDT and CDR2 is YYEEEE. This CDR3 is CASSLAGMAYEQYF. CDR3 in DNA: TGTGCCAGCAGCTTGGCAGGGATGGCCTACGAGCAGTACTTC.

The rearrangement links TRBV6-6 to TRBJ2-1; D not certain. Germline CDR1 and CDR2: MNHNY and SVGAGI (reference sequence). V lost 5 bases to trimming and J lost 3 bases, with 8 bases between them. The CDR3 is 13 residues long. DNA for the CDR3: TGTGCCAGCAGTCGAGGTTACTACAATGAGCAGTTCTTC. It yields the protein CASSRGYYNEQFF.

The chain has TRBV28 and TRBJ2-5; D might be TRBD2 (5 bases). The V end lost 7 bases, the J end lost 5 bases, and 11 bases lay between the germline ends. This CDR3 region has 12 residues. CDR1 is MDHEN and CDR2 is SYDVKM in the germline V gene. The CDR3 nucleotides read TGTGCCAGCACGGGAATATCGGAGACCCAGTACTTC. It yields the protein CASTGISETQYF.

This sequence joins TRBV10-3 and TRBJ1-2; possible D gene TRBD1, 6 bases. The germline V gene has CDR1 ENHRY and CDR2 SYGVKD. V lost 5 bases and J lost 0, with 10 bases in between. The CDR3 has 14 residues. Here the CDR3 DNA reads TGTGCCATCAGTCCCGGGACAACTAACTATGGCTACACCTTC. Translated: CAISPGTTNYGYTF.

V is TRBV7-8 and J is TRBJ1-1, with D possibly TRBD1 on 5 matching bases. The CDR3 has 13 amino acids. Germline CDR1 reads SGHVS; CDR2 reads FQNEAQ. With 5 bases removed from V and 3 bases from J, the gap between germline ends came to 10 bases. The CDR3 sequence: CASSGRVYTEAFF. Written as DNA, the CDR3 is TGTGCCAGCAGCGGCAGGGTATACACTGAAGCTTTCTTT.

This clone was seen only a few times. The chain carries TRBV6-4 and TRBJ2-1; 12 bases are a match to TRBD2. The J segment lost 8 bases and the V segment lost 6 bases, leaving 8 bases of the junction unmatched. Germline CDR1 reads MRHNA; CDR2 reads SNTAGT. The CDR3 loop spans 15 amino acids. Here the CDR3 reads CASRPSGGASHEQFF. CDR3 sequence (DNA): TGTGCCAGCAGACCTAGCGGGGGGGCATCTCATGAGCAGTTCTTC.

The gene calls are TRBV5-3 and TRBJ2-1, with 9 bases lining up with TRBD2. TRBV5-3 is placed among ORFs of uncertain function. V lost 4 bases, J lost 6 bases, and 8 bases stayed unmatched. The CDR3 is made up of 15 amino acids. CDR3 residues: CARSAGSGRSNEQFF. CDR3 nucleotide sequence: TGTGCCAGAAGCGCGGGGAGCGGGAGGTCCAATGAGCAGTTCTTC.

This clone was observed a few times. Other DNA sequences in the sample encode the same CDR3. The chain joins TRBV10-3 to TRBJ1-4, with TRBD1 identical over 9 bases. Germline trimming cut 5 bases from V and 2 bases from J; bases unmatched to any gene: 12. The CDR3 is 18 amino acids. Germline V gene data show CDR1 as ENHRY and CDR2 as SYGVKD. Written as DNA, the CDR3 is TGTGCCATCAGTACAGACTCCCGGGACAGGGCGACTAATGAAAAACTGTTTTTT. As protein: CAISTDSRDRATNEKLFF.

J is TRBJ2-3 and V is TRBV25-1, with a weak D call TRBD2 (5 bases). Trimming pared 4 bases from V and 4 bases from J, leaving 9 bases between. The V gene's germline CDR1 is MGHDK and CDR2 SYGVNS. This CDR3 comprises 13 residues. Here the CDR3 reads CASSVYGADTQYF. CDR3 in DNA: TGTGCCAGCAGTGTCTACGGGGCAGATACGCAGTATTTT.

CDR3 nucleotide sequence: TGTGCCAGCAGCCCGCGGACAGGGATGTCCTACGAGCAGTACTTC. As protein: CASSPRTGMSYEQYF. This chain links TRBV9 with TRBJ2-7, with 8 nucleotides matching TRBD1. Germline lookup yields CDR1 SGDLS and CDR2 YYNGEE. This CDR3 spans 15 amino acids. V gave up 4 bases and J gave up 1 base; unmatched junction bases: 7.

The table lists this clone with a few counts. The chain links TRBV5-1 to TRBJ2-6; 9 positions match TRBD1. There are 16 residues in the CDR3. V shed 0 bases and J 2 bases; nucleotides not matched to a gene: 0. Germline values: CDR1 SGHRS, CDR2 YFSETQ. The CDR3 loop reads CASSLGQGAGANVLTF. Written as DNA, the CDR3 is TGCGCCAGCAGCTTGGGACAGGGGGCTGGGGCCAACGTCCTGACTTTC.

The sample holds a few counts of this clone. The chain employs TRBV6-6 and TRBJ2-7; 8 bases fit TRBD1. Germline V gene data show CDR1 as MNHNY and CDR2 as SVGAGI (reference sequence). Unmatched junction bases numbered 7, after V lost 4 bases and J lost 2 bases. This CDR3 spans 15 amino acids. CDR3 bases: TGTGCCAGCAGTTCGGACAGGGCCCTTCCCTACGAGCAGTACTTC. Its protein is CASSSDRALPYEQYF.

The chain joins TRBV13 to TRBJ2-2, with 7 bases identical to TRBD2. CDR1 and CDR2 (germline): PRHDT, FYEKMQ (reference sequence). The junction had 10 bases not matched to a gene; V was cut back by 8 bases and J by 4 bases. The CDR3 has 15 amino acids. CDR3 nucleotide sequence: TGTGCCAGCGCTCCTAGCGGCGGTCCCACCGGGGAGCTGTTTTTT. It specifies CASAPSGGPTGELFF.